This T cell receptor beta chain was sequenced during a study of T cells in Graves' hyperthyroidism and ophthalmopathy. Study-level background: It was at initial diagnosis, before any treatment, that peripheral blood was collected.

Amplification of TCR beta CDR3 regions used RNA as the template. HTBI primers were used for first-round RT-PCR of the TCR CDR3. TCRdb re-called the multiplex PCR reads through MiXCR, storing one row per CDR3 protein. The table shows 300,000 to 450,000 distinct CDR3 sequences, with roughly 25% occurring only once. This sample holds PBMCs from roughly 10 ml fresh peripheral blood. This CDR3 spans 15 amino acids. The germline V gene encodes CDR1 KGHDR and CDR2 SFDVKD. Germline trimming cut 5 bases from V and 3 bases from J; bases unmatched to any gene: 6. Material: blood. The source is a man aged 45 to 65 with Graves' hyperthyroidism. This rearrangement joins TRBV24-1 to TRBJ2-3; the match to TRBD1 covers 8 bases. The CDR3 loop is CATSGPGQATDTQYF. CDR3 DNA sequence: TGTGCCACCAGTGGTCCGGGACAGGCAACAGATACGCAGTATTTT.